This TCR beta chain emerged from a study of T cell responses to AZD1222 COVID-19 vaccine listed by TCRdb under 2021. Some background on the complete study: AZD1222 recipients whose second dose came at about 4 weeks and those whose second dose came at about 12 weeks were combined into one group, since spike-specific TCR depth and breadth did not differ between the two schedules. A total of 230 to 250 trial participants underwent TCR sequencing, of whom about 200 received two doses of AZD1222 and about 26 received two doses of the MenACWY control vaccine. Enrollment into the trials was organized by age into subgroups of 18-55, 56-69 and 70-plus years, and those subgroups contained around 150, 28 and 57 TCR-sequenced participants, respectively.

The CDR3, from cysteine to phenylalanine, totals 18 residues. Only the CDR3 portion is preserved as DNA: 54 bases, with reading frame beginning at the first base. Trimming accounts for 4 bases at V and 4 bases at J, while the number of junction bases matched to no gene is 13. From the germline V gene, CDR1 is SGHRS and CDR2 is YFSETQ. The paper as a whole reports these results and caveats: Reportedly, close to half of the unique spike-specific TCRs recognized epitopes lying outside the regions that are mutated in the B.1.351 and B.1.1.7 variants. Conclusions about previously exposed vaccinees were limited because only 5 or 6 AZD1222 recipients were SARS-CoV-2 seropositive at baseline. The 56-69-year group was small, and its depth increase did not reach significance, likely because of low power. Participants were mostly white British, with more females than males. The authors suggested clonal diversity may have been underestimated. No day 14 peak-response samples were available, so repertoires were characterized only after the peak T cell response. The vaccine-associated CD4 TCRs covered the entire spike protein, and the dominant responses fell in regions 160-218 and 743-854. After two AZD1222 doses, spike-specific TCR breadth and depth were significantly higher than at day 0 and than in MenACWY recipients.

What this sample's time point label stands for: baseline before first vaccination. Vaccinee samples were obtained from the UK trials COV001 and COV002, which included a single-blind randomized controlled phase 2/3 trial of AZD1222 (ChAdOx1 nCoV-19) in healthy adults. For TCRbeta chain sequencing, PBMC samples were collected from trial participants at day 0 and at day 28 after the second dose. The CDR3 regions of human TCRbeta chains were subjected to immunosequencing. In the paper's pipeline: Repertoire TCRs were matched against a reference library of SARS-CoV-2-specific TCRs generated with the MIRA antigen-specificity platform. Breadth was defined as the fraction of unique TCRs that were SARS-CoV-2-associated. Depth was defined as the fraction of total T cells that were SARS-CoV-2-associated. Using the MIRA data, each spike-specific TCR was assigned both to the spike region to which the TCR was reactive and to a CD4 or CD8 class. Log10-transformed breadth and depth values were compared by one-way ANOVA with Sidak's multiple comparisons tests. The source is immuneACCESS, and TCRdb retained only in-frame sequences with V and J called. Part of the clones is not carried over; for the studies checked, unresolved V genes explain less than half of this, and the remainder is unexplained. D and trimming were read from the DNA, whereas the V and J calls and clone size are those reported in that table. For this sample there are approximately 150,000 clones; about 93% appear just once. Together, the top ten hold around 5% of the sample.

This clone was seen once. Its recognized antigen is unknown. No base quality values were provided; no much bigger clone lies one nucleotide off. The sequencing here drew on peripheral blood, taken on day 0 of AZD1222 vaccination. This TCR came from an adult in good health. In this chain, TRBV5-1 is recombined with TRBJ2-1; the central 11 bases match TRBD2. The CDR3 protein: CASSDGTSGGPFYNEQFF. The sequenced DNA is TGCGCCAGCAGCGATGGAACTAGCGGGGGCCCCTTTTACAATGAGCAGTTCTTC. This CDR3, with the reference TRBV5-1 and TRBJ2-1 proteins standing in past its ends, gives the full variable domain KAGVTQTPRYLIKTRGQQVTLSCSPISGHRSVSWYQQTPGQGLQFLFEYFSETQRNKGNFPGRFSGRQFSNSRSEMNVSTLELGDSALYLCASSDGTSGGPFYNEQFFGPGTRLTVL.